The entry below describes one T cell receptor beta chain. Assay used: immunoSEQ multiplex PCR; TCRdb lists only in-frame clones, some missing. There are about 220,000 clones in the sample; 88% occur only once, and over 12% lies in the top ten. These data are taken from a study of blood T cell repertoires in COVID-19. Germline CDR1 is ENHRY and CDR2 is SYGVKD. The CDR3 spans 12 residues. J was trimmed by 5 bases and V by 6 bases; bases with no gene match: 2. This receptor was obtained from a woman aged 50 to 65 with acute COVID-19. Sequenced sample: PBMCs or T cells enriched from blood (not recorded which). This chain uses TRBV10-3 with TRBJ2-7; 9 bases match TRBD2. DNA for the CDR3: TGTGCCATCAGCCGGACTAGCGACGAGCAGTACTTC. Translation: CAISRTSDEQYF.